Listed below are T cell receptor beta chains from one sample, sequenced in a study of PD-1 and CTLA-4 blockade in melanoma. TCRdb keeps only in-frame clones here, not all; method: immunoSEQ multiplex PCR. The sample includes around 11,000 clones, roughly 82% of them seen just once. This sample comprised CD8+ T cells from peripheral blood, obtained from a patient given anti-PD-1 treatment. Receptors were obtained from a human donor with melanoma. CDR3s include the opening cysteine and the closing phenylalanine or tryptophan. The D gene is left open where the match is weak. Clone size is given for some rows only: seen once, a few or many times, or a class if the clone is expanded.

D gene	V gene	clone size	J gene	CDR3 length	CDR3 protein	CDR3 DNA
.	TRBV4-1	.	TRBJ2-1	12	CASSQDIDEQFF	TGCGCCAGCAGCCAAGACATCGATGAGCAGTTCTTC
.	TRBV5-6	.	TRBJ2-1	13	CASSLNKNNEQFF	TGTGCCAGCAGCTTAAACAAAAACAATGAGCAGTTCTTC
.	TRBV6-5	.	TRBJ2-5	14	CASSYSWRGETQYF	TGTGCCAGCAGTTACTCCTGGAGAGGTGAGACCCAGTACTTC
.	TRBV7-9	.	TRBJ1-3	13	CASSSPGGNTIYF	TGTGCCAGCAGCTCCCCCGGTGGAAACACCATATATTTT
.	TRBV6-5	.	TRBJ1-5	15	CASRTRTESNQPQHF	TGTGCCAGCAGGACAAGGACAGAGAGCAATCAGCCCCAGCATTTT
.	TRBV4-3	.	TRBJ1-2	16	CASSQALENPPWGYTF	TGCGCCAGCAGCCAAGCTTTGGAGAACCCCCCGTGGGGCTACACCTTC
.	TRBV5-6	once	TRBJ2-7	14	CASSLGGNPYEQYF	TGTGCCAGCAGCTTGGGAGGAAACCCTTACGAGCAGTACTTC
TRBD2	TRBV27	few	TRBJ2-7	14	CASSSLTSAYEQYF	TGTGCCAGCAGTTCCCTTACTAGCGCCTACGAGCAGTACTTC
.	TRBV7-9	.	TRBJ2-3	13	CASSLGYTDTQYF	TGTGCCAGCAGCTTGGGTTACACAGATACGCAGTATTTT
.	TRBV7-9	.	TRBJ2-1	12	CASSDSYNEQFF	TGTGCCAGCAGCGATAGTTACAATGAGCAGTTCTTC
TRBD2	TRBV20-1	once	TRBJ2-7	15	CSASRREGTTYEQYF	TGCAGTGCTAGTAGGCGGGAGGGCACCACCTACGAGCAGTACTTC
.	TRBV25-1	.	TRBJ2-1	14	CASSEGGSYNEQFF	TGTGCCAGCAGTGAAGGGGGCTCCTACAATGAGCAGTTCTTC
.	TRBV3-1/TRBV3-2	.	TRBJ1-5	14	CASSQDVGKQPQHF	TGTGCCAGCAGCCAAGATGTGGGGAAGCAGCCCCAGCATTTT
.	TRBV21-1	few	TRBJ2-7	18	CASSKALRTSGVSYEQYF	TGTGCCAGCAGCAAAGCGCTTCGAACTAGCGGGGTCTCCTACGAGCAGTACTTC
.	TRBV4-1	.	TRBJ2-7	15	CASSQDSGESYEQYF	TGCGCCAGCAGCCAAGATTCGGGTGAATCCTACGAGCAGTACTTC
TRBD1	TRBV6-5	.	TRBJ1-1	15	CASSYSPGGNTEAFF	TGTGCCAGCAGTTACTCGCCAGGGGGGAACACTGAAGCTTTCTTT
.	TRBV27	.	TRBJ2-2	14	CASSPEGLTGELFF	TGTGCCAGCAGCCCGGAGGGACTCACCGGGGAGCTGTTTTTT
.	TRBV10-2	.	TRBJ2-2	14	CASSIQDHTGELFF	TGCGCCAGCAGTATTCAGGACCACACCGGGGAGCTGTTTTTT
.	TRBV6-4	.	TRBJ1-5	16	CASSDSIGNGNQPQHF	TGTGCCAGCAGTGACTCGATAGGGAACGGCAATCAGCCCCAGCATTTT
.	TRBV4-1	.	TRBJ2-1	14	CASSQDGHNNEQFF	TGCGCCAGCAGCCAAGACGGCCACAACAATGAGCAGTTCTTC
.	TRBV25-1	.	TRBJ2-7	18	CASSEILRFEPNFYEQYF	TGTGCCAGCAGTGAAATTCTGCGTTTCGAGCCCAACTTCTACGAGCAGTACTTC
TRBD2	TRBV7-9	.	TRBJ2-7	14	CASSWGLAGGEQYF	TGTGCCAGCAGCTGGGGACTAGCGGGAGGCGAGCAGTACTTC
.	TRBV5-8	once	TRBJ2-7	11	CASSHAYEQYF	TGTGCCAGCAGCCACGCCTACGAGCAGTACTTC
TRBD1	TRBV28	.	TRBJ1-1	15	CASSNLGQSGTEAFF	TGTGCCAGCAGTAATTTGGGACAGTCGGGCACTGAAGCTTTCTTT
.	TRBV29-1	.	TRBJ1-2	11	CSVLATYGYTF	TGCAGCGTTTTAGCAACCTATGGCTACACCTTC
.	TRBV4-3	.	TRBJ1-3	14	CASSQGIRGNTIYF	TGCGCCAGCAGCCAAGGGATTCGTGGAAACACCATATATTTT
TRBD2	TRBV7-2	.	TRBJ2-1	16	CASSQGLAGVYNEQFF	TGTGCCAGCAGCCAGGGACTAGCGGGGGTTTACAATGAGCAGTTCTTC
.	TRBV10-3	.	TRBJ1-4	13	CATTRASNEKLFF	TGTGCCACCACTAGGGCATCTAATGAAAAACTGTTTTTT
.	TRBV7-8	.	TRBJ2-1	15	CASSPLRGGYNEQFF	TGTGCCAGCAGCCCCCTCAGGGGCGGATACAATGAGCAGTTCTTC
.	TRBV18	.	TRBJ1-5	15	CASSPSTGSDQPQHF	TGTGCCAGCTCACCCTCCACAGGGTCGGATCAGCCCCAGCATTTT